This is a list of T cell receptor beta chains from one sample in a study of cytomegalovirus exposure and HLA in healthy donors. This table comes from immunoSEQ multiplex PCR, and its TCRdb copy is limited to in-frame clones, with some not included. The profile shows 85,000 to 90,000 clones, 90% of them singletons. Sequencing used PBMCs. The receptors shown here come from a man aged 18-30 years in good health and CMV-seronegative. CDR3s include the opening cysteine and the closing phenylalanine or tryptophan. The D gene is left open where the match is weak. Clone size is shown for a subset of rows, as once, few, many or a class of expanded clone.

D	J	size	V	CDR3	DNA
TRBD1	TRBJ2-2	once	TRBV28	CASSNGQGATGELFF	TGTGCCAGCAGCAACGGACAGGGGGCTACCGGGGAGCTGTTTTTT
TRBD2	TRBJ2-1	-	TRBV7-3	CASSYYKAGPYNEQFF	TGTGCCAGCAGCTATTACAAAGCGGGGCCCTACAATGAGCAGTTCTTC
-	TRBJ2-7	-	TRBV6-4	CASSDGQTSSYEQYF	TGTGCCAGCAGTGACGGCCAAACATCCTCCTACGAGCAGTACTTC
-	TRBJ1-2	-	TRBV12-5	CASAGRANYGYTF	TGTGCTAGTGCGGGCAGGGCTAACTATGGCTACACCTTC
TRBD2	TRBJ2-3	-	TRBV9	CASSVRLAGGQDTDTQYF	TGTGCCAGCAGCGTAAGGCTAGCGGGAGGGCAGGACACAGATACGCAGTATTTT
-	TRBJ1-5	-	TRBV5-4	CARQKGEPQHF	TGTGCCAGACAAAAGGGGGAGCCCCAGCATTTT
-	TRBJ1-2	-	TRBV29-1	CSVEDRSRGVEDGYTF	TGCAGCGTTGAAGATCGAAGCAGGGGCGTTGAGGATGGCTACACCTTC
-	TRBJ1-1	-	TRBV4-1	CASSQVPGENTEAFF	TGCGCCAGCAGCCAAGTCCCAGGTGAGAACACTGAAGCTTTCTTT
TRBD1	TRBJ1-6	-	TRBV7-9	CASSPGTGSFNSPLHF	TGTGCCAGCAGCCCCGGGACAGGGTCGTTTAATTCACCCCTCCACTTT
TRBD1	TRBJ2-7	-	TRBV7-9	CSSSPLTGASYEQYF	TGTTCCAGCAGCCCATTGACAGGGGCCTCCTACGAGCAGTACTTC
-	TRBJ2-1	-	TRBV2	CASRLAIPNEQFF	TGTGCCAGCAGGCTAGCGATCCCCAATGAGCAGTTCTTC
-	TRBJ2-2	-	TRBV9	CASSAEYGLGELFF	TGTGCCAGCAGCGCCGAATATGGACTCGGGGAGCTGTTTTTT
-	TRBJ2-1	-	TRBV5-8	CASNYGGTEQFF	TGTGCCAGCAACTACGGGGGTACTGAGCAGTTCTTC
-	TRBJ2-7	once	TRBV6-5	CASSSGHLYEQYF	TGTGCCAGCAGTTCAGGACACCTATACGAGCAGTACTTC
TRBD1	TRBJ1-3	-	TRBV2	CASNLQGPPGNTIYF	TGTGCCAGCAACCTACAGGGGCCTCCTGGAAACACCATATATTTT
TRBD2	TRBJ2-7	-	TRBV7-9	CASSLALADSYEQYF	TGTGCCAGCAGCTTAGCACTAGCGGACTCCTACGAGCAGTACTTC
TRBD1	TRBJ1-5	-	TRBV28	CASSLLQGAGLVSNQPQHF	TGTGCCAGCAGTTTATTGCAGGGGGCCGGACTAGTGAGCAATCAGCCCCAGCATTTT
-	TRBJ2-5	-	TRBV19	CASSIVGQQETQYF	TGTGCCAGTAGTATAGTCGGACAGCAAGAGACCCAGTACTTC
-	TRBJ1-2	once	TRBV25-1	CAGSGSNGYTF	TGTGCCGGCAGTGGGTCTAATGGCTACACCTTC
TRBD1	TRBJ2-1	once	TRBV6-6	CASSSGTGYNEQFF	TGTGCCAGCAGTTCGGGGACAGGGTACAATGAGCAGTTCTTC
TRBD2	TRBJ2-5	once	TRBV11-3	CASSRTGTSGRSQETQYF	TGTGCCAGCAGCCGCACCGGGACTAGCGGGAGAAGTCAAGAGACCCAGTACTTC
TRBD1	TRBJ1-2	-	TRBV7-9	CASSSSPDREDYGYTF	TGTGCCAGCAGCTCGTCCCCGGACAGGGAGGACTATGGCTACACCTTC
-	TRBJ2-2	once	TRBV7-9	CASSSWREITGELFF	TGTGCCAGCAGCTCATGGAGGGAAATCACCGGGGAGCTGTTTTTT
TRBD1	TRBJ1-5	-	TRBV28	CASSLKGADQPQHF	TGTGCCAGCAGTTTAAAGGGGGCCGATCAGCCCCAGCATTTT
-	TRBJ1-5	-	TRBV12-2	CASRLAPPKRHF	TGTGCAAGTCGCTTAGCCCCTCCTAAGAGGCATTTT
TRBD2	TRBJ2-1	-	TRBV19	CASSLGTSGSVNEQFF	TGTGCCAGTAGCCTAGGAACTAGCGGGAGTGTTAATGAGCAGTTCTTC
-	TRBJ2-2	-	TRBV18	CASSPGTSNTGELFF	TGTGCCAGCTCACCGGGCACTTCGAACACCGGGGAGCTGTTTTTT
-	TRBJ1-1	-	TRBV18	CASSPAKRTEAFF	TGTGCCAGCTCACCGGCGAAGCGCACTGAAGCTTTCTTT
-	TRBJ1-2	-	TRBV29-1	CSVEAAPLEGYTF	TGCAGCGTTGAAGCTGCACCCCTGGAGGGCTACACCTTC
-	TRBJ1-1	-	TRBV7-2	CASSSAVKTVEAFF	TGTGCCAGCAGCTCAGCTGTGAAGACAGTTGAAGCTTTCTTT
TRBD2	TRBJ2-2	-	TRBV14	CASSPRLAGSGELFF	TGTGCCAGCAGCCCTAGACTAGCGGGATCCGGGGAGCTGTTTTTT
TRBD1	TRBJ2-4	once	TRBV28	CASRPQGAGKNIQYF	TGTGCCAGCAGACCACAGGGGGCGGGCAAAAACATTCAGTACTTC
-	TRBJ1-1	-	TRBV28	CASSLRGQAFF	TGTGCCAGCAGTTTAAGAGGGCAAGCTTTCTTT
TRBD2	TRBJ2-4	-	TRBV7-2	CASSSLARGGRNIQYF	TGTGCCAGCAGCTCGCTAGCGCGGGGCGGGAGAAACATTCAGTACTTC
-	TRBJ2-1	-	TRBV6-1	CASILDLVANEQFF	TGTGCCAGCATACTAGACTTAGTCGCCAATGAGCAGTTCTTC
-	TRBJ2-5	-	TRBV10-2	CASSEGDRETQYF	TGCGCCAGCAGTGAAGGAGACAGAGAGACCCAGTACTTC
-	TRBJ1-1	-	TRBV29-1	CSQQGPMNTEAFF	TGCAGCCAACAGGGACCTATGAACACTGAAGCTTTCTTT
-	TRBJ2-3	-	TRBV10-3	CAISPRGTDTQYF	TGTGCCATCAGTCCCCGGGGAACAGATACGCAGTATTTT
-	TRBJ2-4	-	TRBV28	CASSLSGLAKNIQYF	TGTGCCAGCAGTTTATCAGGGCTAGCCAAAAACATTCAGTACTTC
-	TRBJ2-7	-	TRBV12-2	CDGVYEQYF	TGTGACGGGGTCTACGAGCAGTACTTC
-	TRBJ2-6	-	TRBV11-2	CASSLERLDVLTF	TGTGCCAGCAGCTTAGAGAGACTAGACGTCCTGACTTTC
TRBD1	TRBJ1-5	once	TRBV19	CASRLQGATGQPQHF	TGTGCCAGTAGGCTACAGGGGGCTACCGGGCAGCCCCAGCATTTT
TRBD1	TRBJ1-1	once	TRBV11-3	CASSAQGGTEAFF	TGTGCCAGCAGCGCACAGGGGGGCACTGAAGCTTTCTTT
-	TRBJ1-1	-	TRBV28	CASSESRGNTEAFF	TGTGCCAGCAGCGAAAGCCGGGGGAACACTGAAGCTTTCTTT
-	TRBJ1-2	-	TRBV5-1	CASSLAVQSYGYTF	TGCGCCAGCAGCTTGGCGGTACAGAGCTATGGCTACACCTTC
-	TRBJ1-1	-	TRBV2	CASLFLRSTFF	TGTGCCAGCCTATTCTTAAGATCGACTTTCTTT
-	TRBJ2-7	-	TRBV9	CASSPRGSVESEQYF	TGTGCCAGCAGCCCTCGAGGGTCTGTGGAGAGCGAGCAGTACTTC
TRBD1	TRBJ1-2	-	TRBV6-1	CASRGDREGGYTF	TGTGCCAGCAGGGGGGACAGGGAGGGTGGCTACACCTTC
-	TRBJ1-1	few	TRBV2	CASITQQSTEAFF	TGTGCCAGCATTACACAGCAGAGCACTGAAGCTTTCTTT
-	TRBJ2-7	-	TRBV4-1	CASSPGGTPSYEQYF	TGCGCCAGCAGCCCCGGCGGGACCCCCTCCTACGAGCAGTACTTC
TRBD1	TRBJ2-3	-	TRBV6-5	CASSYHRQGKDTQYF	TGTGCCAGCAGTTACCATCGACAGGGGAAAGATACGCAGTATTTT
TRBD1	TRBJ2-6	-	TRBV7-2	CASSLHRDRVGGANVLTF	TGTGCCAGCAGCCTCCACCGGGACAGGGTTGGCGGGGCCAACGTCCTGACTTTC
-	TRBJ1-6	-	TRBV18	CASSQKENSPLHF	TGTGCCAGCTCACAAAAGGAGAATTCACCCCTCCACTTT
TRBD2	TRBJ2-1	-	TRBV5-1	CASSFSAGGSNEQFF	TGCGCCAGCAGCTTCTCCGCGGGAGGTTCCAATGAGCAGTTCTTC
-	TRBJ1-1	-	TRBV5-8	CASSLGRPSEAFF	TGTGCCAGCAGCTTGGGCAGGCCATCCGAAGCTTTCTTT
-	TRBJ1-1	-	TRBV19	CASSIFSEAFF	TGTGCCAGTAGTATATTCAGTGAAGCTTTCTTT
TRBD2	TRBJ2-1	-	TRBV7-2	CASSPPQGLAGEGEQFF	TGTGCCAGCAGCCCCCCCCAAGGCCTAGCGGGAGAGGGTGAGCAGTTCTTC
-	TRBJ2-7	once	TRBV7-6	CASSPRGTYEQYF	TGTGCCAGCAGCCCCAGGGGAACCTACGAGCAGTACTTC
-	TRBJ1-1	-	TRBV5-1	CASSLTSVVHRSTEAFF	TGCGCCAGCAGCTTGACCTCGGTTGTCCACCGAAGCACTGAAGCTTTCTTT